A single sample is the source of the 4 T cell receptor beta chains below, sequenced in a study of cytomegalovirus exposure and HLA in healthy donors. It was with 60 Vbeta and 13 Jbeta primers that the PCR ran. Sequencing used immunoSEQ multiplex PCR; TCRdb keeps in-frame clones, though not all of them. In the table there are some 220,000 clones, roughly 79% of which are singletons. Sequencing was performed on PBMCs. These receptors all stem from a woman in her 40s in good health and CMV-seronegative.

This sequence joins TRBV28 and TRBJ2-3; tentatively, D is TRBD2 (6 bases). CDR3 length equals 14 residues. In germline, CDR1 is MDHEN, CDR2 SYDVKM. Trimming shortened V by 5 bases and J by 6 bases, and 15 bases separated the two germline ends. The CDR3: CASSPPGDSDTQYF. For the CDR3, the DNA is TGTGCCAGCAGTCCACCCGGGGACTCGGATACGCAGTATTTT.

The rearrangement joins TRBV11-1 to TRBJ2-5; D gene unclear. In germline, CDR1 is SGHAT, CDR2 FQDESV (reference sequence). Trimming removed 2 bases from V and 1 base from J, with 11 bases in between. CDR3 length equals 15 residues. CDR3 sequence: CASSLQGGSQETQYF. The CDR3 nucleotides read TGTGCCAGCAGCTTACAAGGCGGCAGCCAAGAGACCCAGTACTTC.

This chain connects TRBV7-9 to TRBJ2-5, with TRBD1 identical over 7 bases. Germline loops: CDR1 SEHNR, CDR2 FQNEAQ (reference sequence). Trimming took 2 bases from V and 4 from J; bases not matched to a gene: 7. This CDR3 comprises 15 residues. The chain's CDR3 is CASSLSTTGRETQYF. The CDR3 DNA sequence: TGTGCCAGCAGCTTAAGTACGACAGGGAGAGAGACCCAGTACTTC. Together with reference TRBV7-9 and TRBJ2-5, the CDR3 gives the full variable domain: DTGVSQNPRHKITKRGQNVTFRCDPISEHNRLYWYRQTLGQGPEFLTYFQNEAQLEKSRLLSDRFSAERPKGSFSTLEIQRTEQGDSAMYLCASSLSTTGRETQYFGPGTRLLVL.

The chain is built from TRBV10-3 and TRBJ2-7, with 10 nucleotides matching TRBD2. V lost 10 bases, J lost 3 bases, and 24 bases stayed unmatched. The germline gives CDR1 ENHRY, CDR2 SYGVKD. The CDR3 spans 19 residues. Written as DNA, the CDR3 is TGTGCCACGCAGGGTCGACAGCAAAAGGGTAGCGGGGGGTTCTACGAGCAGTACTTC. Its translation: CATQGRQQKGSGGFYEQYF.